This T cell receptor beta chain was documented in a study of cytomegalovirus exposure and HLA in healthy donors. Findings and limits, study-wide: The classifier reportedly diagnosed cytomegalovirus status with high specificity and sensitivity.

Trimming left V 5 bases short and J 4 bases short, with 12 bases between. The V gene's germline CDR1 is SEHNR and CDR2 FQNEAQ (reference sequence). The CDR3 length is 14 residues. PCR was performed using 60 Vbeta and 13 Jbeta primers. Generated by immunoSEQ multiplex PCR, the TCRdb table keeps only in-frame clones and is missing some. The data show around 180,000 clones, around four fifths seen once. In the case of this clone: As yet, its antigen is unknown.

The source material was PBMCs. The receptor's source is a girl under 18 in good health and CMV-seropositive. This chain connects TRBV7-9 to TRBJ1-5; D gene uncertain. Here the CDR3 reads CASSHTGDNQPQHF. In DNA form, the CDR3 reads TGTGCCAGCAGCCACACGGGAGATAATCAGCCCCAGCATTTT. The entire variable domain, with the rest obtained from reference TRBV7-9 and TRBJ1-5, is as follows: DTGVSQNPRHKITKRGQNVTFRCDPISEHNRLYWYRQTLGQGPEFLTYFQNEAQLEKSRLLSDRFSAERPKGSFSTLEIQRTEQGDSAMYLCASSHTGDNQPQHFGDGTRLSIL.